A single sample is the source of the 20 T cell receptor beta chains below, sequenced in a study of blood T cells in healthy people across ages. Combining a sample-barcoded 5' primer with a J-beta primer mix, a second PCR ran for roughly 7 to 11 cycles. One entry per CDR3 protein, called by TCRdb with MiXCR from the 5' RACE reads. The sample holds about 570,000 distinct CDR3 sequences; 25% to 30% are singletons and the top ten take around 20%. The sample was blood. All receptors come from a woman in her 70s in good health.

In this sample, this clonotype turned up a few times. This sequence joins TRBV28 and TRBJ1-3, with D possibly matching TRBD1 (5 bases). V was clipped by 0 bases and J by 2 bases, with 14 bases between them. The CDR3 has 17 amino acids. CDR1 is MDHEN and CDR2 is SYDVKM in the germline V gene. CDR3 region: CASSLWAGLGPGNTIYF. CDR3 DNA sequence: TGTGCCAGCAGTTTATGGGCGGGACTTGGCCCTGGAAACACCATATATTTT. The full variable domain, completed using reference TRBV28 and TRBJ1-3, is DVKVTQSSRYLVKRTGEKVFLECVQDMDHENMFWYRQDPGLGLRLIYFSYDVKMKEKGDIPEGYSVSREKKERFSLILESASTNQTSMYLCASSLWAGLGPGNTIYFGEGSWLTVV.

The V call is TRBV6-2 or TRBV6-3, the J call TRBJ1-1; 7 nucleotides agree with TRBD1. The CDR3 runs to 14 residues. V lost 6 bases to trimming and J lost 5 bases; unmatched junction nucleotides: 9. The germline V gene has CDR1 MNHEY and CDR2 SVGEGT. CDR3 region: CASRLTGATTEAFF. The CDR3 bases are TGTGCCAGCAGACTTACAGGGGCCACTACTGAAGCTTTCTTT.

This clonotype has more than one count but fewer than ten. V and J are TRBV25-1 and TRBJ1-2, with TRBD1 identical over 7 bases. From germline, CDR1 is MGHDK and CDR2 SYGVNS. V gave up 3 bases and J gave up 4 bases; unmatched junction bases: 11. The CDR3 has 16 amino acids. CDR3 in DNA: TGTGCCAGCAGTGACTCCAGGACAGGTGAAGTCTATGGCTACACCTTC. Amino acids: CASSDSRTGEVYGYTF.

The chain joins TRBV10-3 to TRBJ2-2; TRBD1 might be the D (6 bases). This CDR3 has 15 residues. Trimming removed 4 bases from V and 3 bases from J, with 12 bases in between. Germline V gives CDR1 ENHRY, CDR2 SYGVKD. CDR3 nucleotides: TGTGCCATCAGTGGACAGGTGGGGGACACCGGGGAGCTGTTTTTT. It specifies CAISGQVGDTGELFF.

Concerning this clonotype itself: One end of the junction fails to match germline, which may point to a read error. This sequence joins TRBV11-2 and TRBJ2-1; 8 bases agree with TRBD2. Germline V CDR1 and CDR2: SGHAT, FQNNGV. This CDR3 region has 11 residues. The CDR3 sequence: CASSFGTRLLF. CDR3 nucleotides: TGTGCCAGCAGCTTTGGGACTAGATTACTCTTC.

This clonotype turned up a few times. The rearrangement joins TRBV4-2 to TRBJ2-3; D could derive from TRBD1 or TRBD2 (5 bases each). Germline V CDR1 and CDR2: LGHNA, YNFKEQ. V gave up 2 bases and J gave up 0 bases, with 12 bases separating them. This CDR3 region has 16 residues. The DNA for the CDR3 is TGTGCCAGCAGCCAACTTCGAGGGGTGAGCACAGATACGCAGTATTTT. Residues: CASSQLRGVSTDTQYF.

This rearrangement joins TRBV11-2 to TRBJ2-5; D may match TRBD1 or TRBD2 (6 bases each). This CDR3 region has 15 residues. V shed 5 bases and J shed 1 base, with 14 bases lying between them. Germline CDR1 is SGHAT and CDR2 is FQNNGV. CDR3 coding DNA: TGTGCCAGCAGCCCTCGTGGGGGGCCCCAAGAGACCCAGTACTTC. This translates into CASSPRGGPQETQYF.

The chain couples TRBV7-9 to TRBJ1-5, with D uncertain. CDR1 is SEHNR, CDR2 FQNEAQ, per germline (reference sequence). V was cut by 0 bases and J by 8 bases, with 8 bases left in between. This CDR3 spans 13 amino acids. The CDR3 sequence is CASSLAGREPQHF. CDR3 coding DNA: TGTGCCAGCAGCTTAGCCGGGAGGGAGCCCCAGCATTTT. The full variable domain, its missing parts supplied by reference TRBV7-9 and TRBJ1-5, is DTGVSQNPRHKITKRGQNVTFRCDPISEHNRLYWYRQTLGQGPEFLTYFQNEAQLEKSRLLSDRFSAERPKGSFSTLEIQRTEQGDSAMYLCASSLAGREPQHFGDGTRLSIL.

A few counts support this clonotype. The CDR3 loop reads CASRYSTNEKLFF. The CDR3 nucleotides are TGCGCCAGCAGGTACTCAACTAATGAAAAACTGTTTTTT. The chain carries TRBV5-1 and TRBJ1-4; D uncertain. The CDR3 contains 13 residues. CDR1 is SGHRS and CDR2 is YFSETQ in the germline V gene. Trimming removed 5 bases at V and 0 bases at J, with 5 bases between.

This clonotype was detected only a few times. The chain joins TRBV5-1 to TRBJ2-5; possibly TRBD2 for D (6 bases). Germline lookup yields CDR1 SGHRS and CDR2 YFSETQ. V shed 4 bases and J shed 5 bases, with 24 bases lying between them. The CDR3 is made up of 17 amino acids. This CDR3 reads CASSPFAGLYVEETQYF. DNA for the CDR3: TGCGCCAGCAGCCCGTTTGCGGGGCTCTACGTGGAGGAGACCCAGTACTTC.

This clonotype was seen a handful of times. V gene TRBV7-8 combines with J gene TRBJ2-6; D remains ambiguous. Germline values: CDR1 SGHVS, CDR2 FQNEAQ. V lost 7 bases and J 2 bases, leaving 18 bases between the germline ends. CDR3 length equals 17 residues. CDR3 DNA: TGTGCCAGCACCCTGTTCCTAGGGCAGCCTGGGGCCAACGTCCTGACTTTC. Translated, it gives CASTLFLGQPGANVLTF. The full variable domain, completed using reference TRBV7-8 and TRBJ2-6, is GAGVSQSPRYKVAKRGQDVALRCDPISGHVSLFWYQQALGQGPEFLTYFQNEAQLDKSGLPSDRFFAERPEGSVSTLKIQRTQQEDSAVYLCASTLFLGQPGANVLTFGAGSRLTVL.

The V gene is TRBV10-3, the J gene TRBJ2-3; 10 nucleotides align to TRBD2. V lost 9 bases to trimming and J lost 1 base; unmatched junction nucleotides: 1. The V gene's germline CDR1 is ENHRY and CDR2 SYGVKD. This CDR3 comprises 13 residues. The CDR3 DNA sequence: TGTGCCATAGGGACTAGCGGCACAGATACGCAGTATTTT. Translating gives CAIGTSGTDTQYF.

The chain combines TRBV24-1 with TRBJ2-5; perhaps TRBD2 as D (5 bases). The DNA matches TRBJ2-1 better at its end, which makes the J call doubtful. The germline V gene has CDR1 KGHDR and CDR2 SFDVKD. CDR3 length: 16 amino acids. CDR3 in amino acids: CATSDLRGWNYNEQFF. DNA of the CDR3: TGTGCCACCAGTGATTTAAGAGGGTGGAACTACAATGAGCAGTTCTTC.

The chain employs TRBV25-1 and TRBJ2-3; 7 bases agree with TRBD2. The trim removed 6 bases at V and 9 bases at J, leaving 15 bases unmatched. There are 15 residues in the CDR3. Germline assignment: CDR1 MGHDK and CDR2 SYGVNS. Here the CDR3 reads CASSLGGVKGGTQYF. The DNA for the CDR3 is TGTGCCAGCAGCTTGGGAGGGGTAAAAGGAGGGACGCAGTATTTT.

The chain combines TRBV6-6 with TRBJ1-5, with 8 nucleotides matching TRBD1. V lost 0 bases to trimming and J lost 5 bases; unmatched junction nucleotides: 0. CDR1 and CDR2 from the germline V gene are MNHNY and SVGAGI (reference sequence). The CDR3 contains 14 residues. As DNA, the CDR3 is TGTGCCAGCAGTTACTCGGGACAGGATCAGCCCCAGCATTTT. Protein: CASSYSGQDQPQHF.

Turning to this clonotype: At one end, the junction sequence differs from germline, possibly due to a read error. The chain links TRBV5-1 to TRBJ2-5, with D unresolved. Germline CDR1 SGHRS, CDR2 YFSETQ. This CDR3 is built from 14 residues. The DNA of the CDR3 is TGCGCCAGCAGCTTGGGCGATCGCCAAGACACCCGGTACTTC. Translated: CASSLGDRQDTRYF.

This clonotype appeared a few times. This chain joins TRBV3-1 and TRBJ2-6; tentative D call: TRBD1 (5 bases). This CDR3 is built from 18 residues. CDR1 is LGHDT, CDR2 YNNKEL, per germline (reference sequence). V gave up 2 bases and J gave up 2 bases, with 16 bases separating them. The CDR3 nucleotides are TGTGCCAGCAGCCAAAGGACCCCCAGGGCGGCTGGGGCCAACGTCCTGACTTTC. Translated: CASSQRTPRAAGANVLTF. Complete variable domain (other parts from reference TRBV3-1 and TRBJ2-6): DTAVSQTPKYLVTQMGNDKSIKCEQNLGHDTMYWYKQDSKKFLKIMFSYNNKELIINETVPNRFSPKSPDKAHLNLHINSLELGDSAVYFCASSQRTPRAAGANVLTFGAGSRLTVL.

This rearrangement joins TRBV6-2 or TRBV6-3 to TRBJ1-5; TRBD1 might be the D (5 bases). CDR1 MNHEY and CDR2 SVGEGT come from the germline V gene. This CDR3 region has 16 residues. Trimming removed 3 bases from V and 1 base from J, with 13 bases in between. As DNA, the CDR3 is TGTGCCAGCAGTTATAAGGGACTAGGAAGCAATCAGCCCCAGCATTTT. It is translated as CASSYKGLGSNQPQHF.

This clonotype came up a few times. The CDR3 spells CASSNAGTGNYGYTF. In DNA, the CDR3 is TGTGCCAGCAGCAACGCCGGGACAGGGAACTATGGCTACACCTTC. The V call is TRBV9, the J call TRBJ1-2; 9 nucleotides agree with TRBD1. Germline V gene sequence: CDR1 SGDLS, CDR2 YYNGEE. This CDR3 spans 15 amino acids. With V trimmed by 4 bases and J by 2 bases, 6 bases remained unmatched.

This clonotype was counted a few times. V and J are TRBV10-3 and TRBJ1-1, with a tentative D call TRBD1 (5 bases). Trimming stripped 3 bases from V and 5 bases from J, with 10 bases between. In germline, CDR1 is ENHRY, CDR2 SYGVKD. The CDR3 covers 13 residues. The CDR3 spells CAISEEGWTEAFF. The DNA for the CDR3 is TGTGCCATCAGTGAAGAGGGGTGGACTGAAGCTTTCTTT.